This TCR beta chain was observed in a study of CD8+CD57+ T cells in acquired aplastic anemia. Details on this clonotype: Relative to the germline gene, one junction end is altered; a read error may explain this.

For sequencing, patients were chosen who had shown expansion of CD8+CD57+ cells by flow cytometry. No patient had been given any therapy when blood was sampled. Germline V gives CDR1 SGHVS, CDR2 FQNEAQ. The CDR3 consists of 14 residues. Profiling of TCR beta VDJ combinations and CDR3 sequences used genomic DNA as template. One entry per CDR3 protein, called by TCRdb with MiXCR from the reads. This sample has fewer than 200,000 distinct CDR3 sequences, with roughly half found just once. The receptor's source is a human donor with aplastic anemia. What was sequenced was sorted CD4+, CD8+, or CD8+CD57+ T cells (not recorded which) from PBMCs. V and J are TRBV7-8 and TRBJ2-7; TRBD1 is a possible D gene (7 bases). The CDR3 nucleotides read TGCGCCAGCAGCTTAGAGACAGGGATTAGCGGGCAGTACTTC. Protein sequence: CASSLETGISGQYF.